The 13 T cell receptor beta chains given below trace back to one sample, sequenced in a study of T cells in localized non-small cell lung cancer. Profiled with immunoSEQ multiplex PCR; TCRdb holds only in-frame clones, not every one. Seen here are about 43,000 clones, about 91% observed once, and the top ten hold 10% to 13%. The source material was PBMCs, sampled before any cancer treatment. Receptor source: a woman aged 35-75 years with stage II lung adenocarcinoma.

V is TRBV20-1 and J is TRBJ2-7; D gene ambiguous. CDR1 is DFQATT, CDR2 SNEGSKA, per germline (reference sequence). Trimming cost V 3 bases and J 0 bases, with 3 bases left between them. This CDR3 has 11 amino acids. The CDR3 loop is CSARGSYEQYF. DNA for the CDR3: TGCAGTGCTAGGGGCTCCTACGAGCAGTACTTC.

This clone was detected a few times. Here the CDR3 DNA reads TGTGCCAGCAGCCTTCAAGTCGACAGGGAGGATCAGCCCCAGCATTTT. This translates into CASSLQVDREDQPQHF. The rearrangement links TRBV7-2 to TRBJ1-5; 7 nucleotides agree with TRBD1. Unmatched junction bases numbered 12, after V lost 5 bases and J lost 5 bases. The CDR3 runs to 16 residues. The germline gives CDR1 SGHTA, CDR2 FQGNSA.

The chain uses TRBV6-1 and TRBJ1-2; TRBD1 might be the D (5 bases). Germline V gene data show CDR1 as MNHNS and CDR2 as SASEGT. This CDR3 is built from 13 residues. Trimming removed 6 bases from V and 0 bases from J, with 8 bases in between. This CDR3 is CASRPDTNYGYTF. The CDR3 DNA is TGTGCCAGCAGGCCGGACACTAACTATGGCTACACCTTC.

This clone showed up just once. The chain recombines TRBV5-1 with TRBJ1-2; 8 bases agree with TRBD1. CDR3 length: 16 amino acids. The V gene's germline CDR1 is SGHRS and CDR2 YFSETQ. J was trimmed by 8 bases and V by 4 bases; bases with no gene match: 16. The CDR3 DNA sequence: TGCGCCAGCAGCCCAGACTTGGTGCCAGGGGGCCTCGGCTACACCTTC. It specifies CASSPDLVPGGLGYTF.

CDR3 nucleotide sequence: TGCAGCGTCGAGGGGCCTAGCGGGGGTCAATTCACCGGGGAGCTGTTTTTT. It specifies CSVEGPSGGQFTGELFF. The J gene is TRBJ2-2, the V gene TRBV29-1; TRBD2 aligns across 10 bases. V was clipped by 6 bases and J by 4 bases; unmatched bases: 14. Looked up from germline, CDR1 is SQVTM and CDR2 is ANQGSEA. CDR3 length: 17 amino acids.

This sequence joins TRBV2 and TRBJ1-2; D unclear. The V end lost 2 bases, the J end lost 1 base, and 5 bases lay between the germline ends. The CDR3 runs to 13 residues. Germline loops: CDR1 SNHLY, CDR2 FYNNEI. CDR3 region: CASSERYNYGYTF. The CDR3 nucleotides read TGTGCCAGCAGTGAACGCTATAACTATGGCTACACCTTC.

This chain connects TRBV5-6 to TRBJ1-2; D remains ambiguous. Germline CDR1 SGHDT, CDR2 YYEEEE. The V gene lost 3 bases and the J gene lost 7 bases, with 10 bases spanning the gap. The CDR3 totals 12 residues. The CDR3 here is CASSSPLPGYTF. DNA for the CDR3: TGTGCCAGCAGCTCCCCTCTCCCTGGCTACACCTTC.

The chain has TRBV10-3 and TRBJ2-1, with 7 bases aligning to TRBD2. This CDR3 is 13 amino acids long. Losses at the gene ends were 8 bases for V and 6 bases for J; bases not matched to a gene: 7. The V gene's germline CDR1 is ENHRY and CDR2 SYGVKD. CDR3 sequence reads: CAIGSSSGNEQFF. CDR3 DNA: TGTGCCATCGGCAGCTCTAGCGGCAATGAGCAGTTCTTC.

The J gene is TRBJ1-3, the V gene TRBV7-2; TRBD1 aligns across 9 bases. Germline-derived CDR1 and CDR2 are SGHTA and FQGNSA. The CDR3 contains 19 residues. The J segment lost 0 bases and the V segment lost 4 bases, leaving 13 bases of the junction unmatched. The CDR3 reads CASSSSGQGPPFSGNTIYF. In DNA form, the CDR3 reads TGTGCCAGCAGCTCCTCGGGACAGGGCCCTCCGTTCTCTGGAAACACCATATATTTT.

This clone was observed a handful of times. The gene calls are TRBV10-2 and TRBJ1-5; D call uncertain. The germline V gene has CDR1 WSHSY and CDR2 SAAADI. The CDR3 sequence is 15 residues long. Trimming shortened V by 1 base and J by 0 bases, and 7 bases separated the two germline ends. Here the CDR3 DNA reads TGCGCCAGCAGTGAGTTACAGTATAGCAATCAGCCCCAGCATTTT. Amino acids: CASSELQYSNQPQHF.

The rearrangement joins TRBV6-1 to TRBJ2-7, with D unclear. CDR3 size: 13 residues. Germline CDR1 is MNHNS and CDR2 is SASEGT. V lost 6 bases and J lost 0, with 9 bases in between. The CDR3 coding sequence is TGTGCCAGCAGCCGAGACCTCTCCTACGAGCAGTACTTC. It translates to CASSRDLSYEQYF.

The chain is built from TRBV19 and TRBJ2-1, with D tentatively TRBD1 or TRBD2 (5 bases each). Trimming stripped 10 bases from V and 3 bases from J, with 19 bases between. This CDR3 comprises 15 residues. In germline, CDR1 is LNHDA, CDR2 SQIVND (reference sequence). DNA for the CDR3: TGTGCCATCGCCGACCGGGGCGGCAACTACAATGAGCAGTTCTTC. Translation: CAIADRGGNYNEQFF.

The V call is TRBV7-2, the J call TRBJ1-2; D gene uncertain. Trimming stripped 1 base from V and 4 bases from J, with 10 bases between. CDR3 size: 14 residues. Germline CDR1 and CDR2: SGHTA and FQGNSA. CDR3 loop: CASSLELQLYGYTF. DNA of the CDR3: TGTGCCAGCAGCTTAGAGTTGCAGCTCTATGGCTACACCTTC. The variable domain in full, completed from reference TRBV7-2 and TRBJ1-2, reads GAGVSQSPSNKVTEKGKDVELRCDPISGHTALYWYRQSLGQGLEFLIYFQGNSAPDKSGLPSDRFSAERTGGSVSTLTIQRTQQEDSAVYLCASSLELQLYGYTFGSGTRLTVV.